This TCR beta chain was recovered during a study of beta chain features in type 1 diabetes. Since all of the isolated RNA was reverse transcribed, expressed TCRB transcripts were what got sequenced. TCRdb's table, derived via immunoSEQ multiplex PCR, lists solely in-frame clones and lacks some. Among around 400,000 clones listed, roughly 12% were seen once. Trimming took off 4 bases at V and 1 base at J, with 10 bases between the two ends. The V gene's germline CDR1 is SGHRS and CDR2 YFSETQ. CDR3 size: 14 residues. This clone occurred a few times. The J gene is TRBJ2-3, the V gene TRBV5-1; D gene uncertain. This TCR was sampled from a man in his late teens or twenties in good health. The source material was naive CD4+ T cells from blood. The CDR3 DNA reads as TGCGCCAGCAGCGGCCCTGGGCGCACAGATACGCAGTATTTT. The encoded protein is CASSGPGRTDTQYF. Complete variable domain (other parts from reference TRBV5-1 and TRBJ2-3): KAGVTQTPRYLIKTRGQQVTLSCSPISGHRSVSWYQQTPGQGLQFLFEYFSETQRNKGNFPGRFSGRQFSNSRSEMNVSTLELGDSALYLCASSGPGRTDTQYFGPGTRLTVL.